This TCR beta chain was obtained from a study of blood T cell repertoires in COVID-19. In the study overall: The United States, Italy and Spain supplied acute and convalescent COVID-19 samples.

Trimming removed 2 bases at V and 6 bases at J, with 20 bases between. This CDR3 contains 16 residues. Germline loops: CDR1 SGHTA, CDR2 FQGTGA. Original data processing: Amplification with reference gene primers provided the estimates of nucleated cell counts. Repertoires were generated with immunoSEQ multiplex PCR, while TCRdb's copy carries only in-frame clones and drops some. That table supplies the V and J calls and clone size; D and trimming were determined from the DNA. The sample shows about 210,000 clones, 80% to 90% of them seen only once. The gene calls are TRBV7-3 and TRBJ2-7, with D possibly TRBD2 on 6 matching bases. This receptor was identified in a woman in her 40s with active or convalescent COVID-19. Sequencing input: peripheral blood. CDR3 coding DNA: TGTGCCAGCAGCTTAGTTGGGGGGAACCCTCCCCCCGAGCAGTACTTC. This sequence encodes CASSLVGGNPPPEQYF.